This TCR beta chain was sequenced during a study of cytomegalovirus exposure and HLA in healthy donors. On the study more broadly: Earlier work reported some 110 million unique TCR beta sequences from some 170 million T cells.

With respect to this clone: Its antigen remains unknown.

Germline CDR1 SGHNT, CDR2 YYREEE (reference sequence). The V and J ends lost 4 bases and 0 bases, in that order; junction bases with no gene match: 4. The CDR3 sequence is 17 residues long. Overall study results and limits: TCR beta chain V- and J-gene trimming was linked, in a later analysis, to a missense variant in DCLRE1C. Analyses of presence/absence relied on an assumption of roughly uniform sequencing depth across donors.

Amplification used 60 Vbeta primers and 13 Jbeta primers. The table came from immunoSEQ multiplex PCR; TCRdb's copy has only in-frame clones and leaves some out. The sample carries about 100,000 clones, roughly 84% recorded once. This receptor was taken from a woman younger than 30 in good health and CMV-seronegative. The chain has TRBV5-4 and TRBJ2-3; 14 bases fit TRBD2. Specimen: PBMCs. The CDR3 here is CASSPGTSGGSTDTQYF. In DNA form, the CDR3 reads TGTGCCAGCAGCCCTGGGACTAGCGGGGGTAGCACAGATACGCAGTATTTT.